The rows below give T cell receptor beta chains drawn from one sample of a study of blood T cells in healthy people across ages. TCRdb used MiXCR to reprocess the 5' RACE reads, holding one entry per CDR3 protein. The sample includes roughly 800,000 distinct CDR3 sequences, 55% to 70% seen only once; the top ten take 22%. Source material: blood. The origin of the receptors is a man between 25 and 39 years old in good health. Each CDR3 is given with its conserved first and last residue.

>TRBJ2-4|TRBV28
CASSSGPGVQYF
>TRBJ2-5|TRBV20-1
CSAGTPVKQETQYF
>TRBJ1-2|TRBV11-2
CASSLSRDRAGYTF
>TRBJ2-6|TRBV7-3
CASSLDRAGANVLTF
>TRBJ1-4|TRBV29-1
CSVADRTEFNEKLFF
>TRBJ2-1|TRBV7-2
CASSNPGTGVNEQFF
>TRBJ2-7|TRBV9
CASSRDSEAHEQYF
>TRBJ2-1|TRBV7-2
CASSSSFYRDQFF
>TRBJ1-1|TRBV18
CASSPGHVSGMNTEAFF
>TRBJ2-3|TRBV7-8
CASSPDGGTDTQYF
>TRBJ2-7|TRBV20-1
CSAQSGQGAYEQYF
>NA|TRBV4-1
CASSQAGQGSYEQYF
>TRBJ2-1|TRBV6-5
CASKIGSYNEQFF
>TRBJ1-4|TRBV15
CATLSTNEKLFF
>TRBJ2-7|TRBV7-2
CASSILGQGQYF
>TRBJ1-4|TRBV20-1
CSAKGFGGINEKLFF
>TRBJ1-1|TRBV20-1
CSARTGTVNTEAFF
>TRBJ2-7|TRBV13
CASSQGTESYEQYF
>TRBJ2-7|TRBV20-1
CSASSGLEYEQYF
>TRBJ1-4|TRBV7-9
CASSLRVKNEKLFF
>TRBJ1-2|TRBV20-1
CSAETRDGGYTF
>TRBJ2-7|TRBV3-1
CASSQQWDRSYEQYF
>TRBJ2-2|TRBV7-9
CASSGNTGELFF
>TRBJ1-2|TRBV25-1
CASRQGVNYGYTF
>TRBJ2-5|TRBV6-1
CAGVGAAETQYF
>NA|TRBV7-2
CASRQQGIGSYNEQYF
>TRBJ2-6|TRBV27
CATCPEWAGANVLTF
>TRBJ1-5|TRBV6-2/TRBV6-3
CASSYTPSSQPQHF
>NA|TRBV28
CASSQPGTGVQETQYF
>TRBJ2-7|TRBV20-1
CSARPWTGGDYEQYF
>TRBJ1-2|TRBV7-3
CASSLLGANDYGYTF
>TRBJ2-5|TRBV3-1
CASRHRVANETQYF
>TRBJ1-2|TRBV29-1
CSVEDREGGNGYTF
>TRBJ2-7|TRBV6-1
CASSGMDSSYEQYF
>TRBJ2-3|TRBV7-3
CASSPDPGQGEYF
>TRBJ2-3|TRBV6-1
CASSEGLARTDTQYF
>TRBJ1-2|TRBV6-1
CASSKQEMRGYGYTF